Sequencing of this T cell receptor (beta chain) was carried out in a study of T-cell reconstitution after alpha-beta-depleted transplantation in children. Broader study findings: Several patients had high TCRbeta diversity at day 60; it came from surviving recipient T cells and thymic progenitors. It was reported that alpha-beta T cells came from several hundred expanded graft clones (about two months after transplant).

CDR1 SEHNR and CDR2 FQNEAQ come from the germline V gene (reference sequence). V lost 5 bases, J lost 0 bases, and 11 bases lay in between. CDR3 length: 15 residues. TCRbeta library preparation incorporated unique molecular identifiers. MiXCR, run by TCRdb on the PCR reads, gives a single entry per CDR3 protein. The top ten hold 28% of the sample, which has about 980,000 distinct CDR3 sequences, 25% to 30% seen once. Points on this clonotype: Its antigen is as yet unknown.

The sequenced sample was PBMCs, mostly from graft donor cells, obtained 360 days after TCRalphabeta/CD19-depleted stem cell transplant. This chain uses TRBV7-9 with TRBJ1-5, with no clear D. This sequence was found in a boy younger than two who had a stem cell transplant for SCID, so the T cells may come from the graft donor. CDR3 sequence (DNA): TGTGCCAGCAGCCCAACAGATGATAGCAATCAGCCCCAGCATTTT. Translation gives CASSPTDDSNQPQHF.